Listed below are T cell receptor beta chains from one sample, sequenced in a study of vaccination and CD4 T cells after COVID-19. Their target antigens are unknown. Each CDR3 protein is one row after TCRdb ran MiXCR on the PCR reads. The table records about 7,800 distinct CDR3 sequences, 50% to 65% of them present only once. The sample was CD4+ T cells from blood, cultured in vitro. These receptors all come from a human donor in good health. The CDR3 runs from the conserved cysteine through the conserved F or W. A D gene is named only where the DNA matches it firmly. The size of a clone is reported for some rows only, either as once, few or many, or as a class for expanded clones.

D gene,J gene,V gene,clone size,CDR3 DNA,CDR3 protein
.,TRBJ1-2,TRBV6-1,.,TGTGCCAGCAGTGAAGCGCTGATGGGGCCTGGCTACACCTTC,CASSEALMGPGYTF
TRBD2,TRBJ2-3,TRBV7-2,.,TGTGCCAGCAGCTCGGGAGGAGGCACAGATACGCAGTATTTT,CASSSGGGTDTQYF
TRBD1,TRBJ2-7,TRBV28,.,TGTGCCAGCAGTTTAACAGGGGGCAAGAACGAGCAGTACTTC,CASSLTGGKNEQYF
TRBD2,TRBJ2-2,TRBV6-1,few,TGTGCCAGCTCCAGACTAGCGGGGGGGCCTATCGGGGAGCTGTTTTTT,CASSRLAGGPIGELFF
.,TRBJ2-5,TRBV20-1,once,TGCAGTGCTAGAGATGAGGTGAGAAGACCTCGAGGGGAGACCCAGTACTTC,CSARDEVRRPRGETQYF
.,TRBJ2-7,TRBV6-2/TRBV6-3,.,TGTGCCAGCAGTTTTCCCCTCGCTAAGCAGTACTTC,CASSFPLAKQYF
TRBD2,TRBJ2-5,TRBV30,.,TGTGCCTGGAGTCCACCGACTAGCGGGCCACAAAAGACCCAGTACTTC,CAWSPPTSGPQKTQYF
.,TRBJ2-7,TRBV27,.,TGTGCCAGCAGCTTACAGGTGACCTACGAGCAGTACTTC,CASSLQVTYEQYF
.,TRBJ1-2,TRBV11-2,few,TGTGCCAGCAGCTTAGGGTCAGGTGGGCCCAATAACTATGGCTACACCTTC,CASSLGSGGPNNYGYTF
.,TRBJ2-1,TRBV12-3/TRBV12-4,large,TGTGCCAGCCTAACTAGCCTCAACAATGAGCAGTTCTTC,CASLTSLNNEQFF
.,TRBJ2-7,TRBV10-1,.,TGCGCCAGCAGTGGAGAAAACTCCTACGAGCAGTACTTC,CASSGENSYEQYF
.,TRBJ1-5,TRBV10-3,.,TGTGCCATCAGTGAGGCCCGGGACACCCGGCCTTATAGCAATCAGCCCCAGCATTTT,CAISEARDTRPYSNQPQHF
.,TRBJ1-3,TRBV2,.,TGTGCCAGCACCCTCCGGGGGGGAAACACCATATATTTT,CASTLRGGNTIYF
.,TRBJ2-7,TRBV6-5,.,TGTGCCAGCAGTTATGGGACCCCCGGAGGCGAGCAGTACTTC,CASSYGTPGGEQYF
TRBD2,TRBJ2-5,TRBV2,.,TGTGCCAGCAGTGAAGCGCTTCGAGGGACTAGCGGGAGAAGGTACCAAGAGACCCAGTACTTC,CASSEALRGTSGRRYQETQYF
.,TRBJ1-6,TRBV7-2,few,TGTGCCAGCAGCCCGGACCGGGCTCATAATTCACCCCTCCACTTT,CASSPDRAHNSPLHF
.,TRBJ1-5,TRBV2,few,TGTGCCAGCAGTGGCCGGGGGGGGCTCAATCAGCCCCAGCATTTT,CASSGRGGLNQPQHF
.,TRBJ1-1,TRBV5-4,.,TGTGCCAGCACCGTGGGGGTTCACACTGAAGCTTTCTTT,CASTVGVHTEAFF
TRBD1,TRBJ1-2,TRBV6-5,.,TGTGCCAGCAGTTACTCGGGGACAGGGCTAAACTATGGCTACACCTTC,CASSYSGTGLNYGYTF
.,TRBJ2-3,TRBV7-6,few,TGTGCCAGCAGCTTAGATTCCAGCACAGATACGCAGTATTTT,CASSLDSSTDTQYF
TRBD2,TRBJ2-3,TRBV6-5,.,TGTGCCAGCAGTTACTCTTGGACTAGCGGGAGGAGAATCCCAGATACGCAGTATTTT,CASSYSWTSGRRIPDTQYF
.,TRBJ1-1,TRBV7-2,few,TGTGCCAGCAGCCTCCAAAAGGGAGGATCCACTGAAGCTTTCTTT,CASSLQKGGSTEAFF
.,TRBJ1-2,TRBV15,few,TGTGCCACCAGCACAGCGACAGAGAACTATGGCTACACCTTC,CATSTATENYGYTF
.,TRBJ1-1,TRBV6-2/TRBV6-3,few,TGTGCCAGCAGTTACTCGACCCGGGGTGTGGGCCCCCCCAGGGCTTTCTTT,CASSYSTRGVGPPRAFF
.,TRBJ1-4,TRBV28,.,TGTGCCAGCACGTCAGGACCCGAAAAACTGTTTTTT,CASTSGPEKLFF
.,TRBJ1-2,TRBV5-6,.,TGTGCCAGCAGCTTGGGCGGCCGAGGTACCTATGGCTACACCTTC,CASSLGGRGTYGYTF
TRBD2,TRBJ2-7,TRBV7-2,.,TGTGCCAGCAGCCTAGGCGGGGGGGCGGGGAAGTACTTC,CASSLGGGAGKYF
.,TRBJ1-5,TRBV12-3/TRBV12-4,once,TGTGCCAGCAGTTTAGGAGGGGCCAGGCGGCCCCAGCATTTT,CASSLGGARRPQHF
TRBD1,TRBJ1-5,TRBV10-2,few,TGCGCCAGCAGGGAACAGGGGTCTGGTCAGCCCCAGCATTTT,CASREQGSGQPQHF
.,TRBJ1-3,TRBV2,.,TGTGCCAGCAGTGATCCGGGGGTGAAAGGAAACACCATATATTTT,CASSDPGVKGNTIYF
TRBD1,TRBJ2-2,TRBV5-4,.,TGTGCCAGCAGCTTAGGGACAGTGAACACCGGGGAGCTGTTTTTT,CASSLGTVNTGELFF
TRBD2,TRBJ2-5,TRBV7-2,few,TGTGCCAGCAGCTCCCTAGCGGGGGGGAGGGAGACCCAGTACTTC,CASSSLAGGRETQYF
.,TRBJ1-2,TRBV15,.,TGTGCCACCAGCAGAGATTCACTACGACGGGGGGTGTTAGGGGTTTCGTTTGGCTACACCTTC,CATSRDSLRRGVLGVSFGYTF
TRBD1,TRBJ1-1,TRBV12-3/TRBV12-4,.,TGTGCCAGCAGTTTGACAGGGGGCATGGGCTCGGGCATGAACACTGAAGCTTTCTTT,CASSLTGGMGSGMNTEAFF
.,TRBJ1-1,TRBV28,.,TGTGCCAGCAGTTTAATGGACACTGAAGCTTTCTTT,CASSLMDTEAFF
.,TRBJ1-2,TRBV7-9,few,TGTGCCAGCAGACGCGAGGAGTTAGGTGGCTACACCTTC,CASRREELGGYTF
.,TRBJ2-1,TRBV10-3,once,TGTGCCATCAGTGGCGGGGAAGCGGAGGAGCAGTTCTTC,CAISGGEAEEQFF
TRBD2,TRBJ2-3,TRBV7-2,.,TGTGCCAGCAGCTTAGAACTAGCGGGGGGGGATACGCAGTATTTT,CASSLELAGGDTQYF
TRBD1,TRBJ2-3,TRBV20-1,.,TGCAGTGCTAGTATTCGGGACAGGGGTACAGATACGCAGTATTTT,CSASIRDRGTDTQYF
.,TRBJ2-1,TRBV19,.,TGTGCCAGTAGTATAGGGGGGTCACGAATAGGAGGGACTGAGCAGTTCTTC,CASSIGGSRIGGTEQFF
.,TRBJ1-6,TRBV5-1,few,TGCGCCAGCAGCTTGGGGGGGCCCTATAATTCACCCCTCCACTTT,CASSLGGPYNSPLHF
.,TRBJ1-5,TRBV7-9,.,TGTGCCAGCAGCGAAGGGTGGGTCAATCAGCCCCAGCATTTT,CASSEGWVNQPQHF
.,TRBJ1-6,TRBV10-1,few,TGCGCCAGCAGCACGAAAATGGGGAATTCACCCCTCCACTTT,CASSTKMGNSPLHF
TRBD2,TRBJ2-3,TRBV20-1,.,TGCAGTGCTAGCCCGCGGGGGGGCCGGTGGGACACAGATACGCAGTATTTT,CSASPRGGRWDTDTQYF
TRBD2,TRBJ2-3,TRBV19,few,TGTGCCAGTAGTATTGCTGTGGGGACTAGCGGGGAGTATGGCACAGATACGCAGTATTTT,CASSIAVGTSGEYGTDTQYF
.,TRBJ1-2,TRBV19,medium-sized,TGTGCCAGTGGCAGGGGAGACTATGGCTACACCTTC,CASGRGDYGYTF
TRBD1,TRBJ1-2,TRBV5-4,.,TGTGCCAGCAGCCCCGCAGGGGGAAAGTTGGGAAGTGGCTACACCTTC,CASSPAGGKLGSGYTF